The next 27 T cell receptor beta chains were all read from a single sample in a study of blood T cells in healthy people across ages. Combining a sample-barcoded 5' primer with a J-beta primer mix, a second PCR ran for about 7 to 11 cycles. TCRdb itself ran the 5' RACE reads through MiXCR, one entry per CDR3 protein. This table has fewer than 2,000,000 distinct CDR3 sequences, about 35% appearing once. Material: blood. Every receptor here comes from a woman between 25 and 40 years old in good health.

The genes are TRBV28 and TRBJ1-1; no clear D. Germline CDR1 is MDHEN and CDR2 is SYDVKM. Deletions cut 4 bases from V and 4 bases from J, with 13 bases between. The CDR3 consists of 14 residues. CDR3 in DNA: TGTGCCAGCAGTTCCGCAGGACCTTCCACTGAAGCTTTCTTT. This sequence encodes CASSSAGPSTEAFF. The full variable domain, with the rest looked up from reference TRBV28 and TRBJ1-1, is DVKVTQSSRYLVKRTGEKVFLECVQDMDHENMFWYRQDPGLGLRLIYFSYDVKMKEKGDIPEGYSVSREKKERFSLILESASTNQTSMYLCASSSAGPSTEAFFGQGTRLTVV.

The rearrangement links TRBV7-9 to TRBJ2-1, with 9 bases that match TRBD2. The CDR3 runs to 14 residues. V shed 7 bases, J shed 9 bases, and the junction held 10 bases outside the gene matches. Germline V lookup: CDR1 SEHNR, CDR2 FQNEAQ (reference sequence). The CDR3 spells CASMAAGGQGEQFF. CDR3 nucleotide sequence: TGTGCCAGCATGGCAGCGGGGGGCCAGGGTGAGCAGTTCTTC.

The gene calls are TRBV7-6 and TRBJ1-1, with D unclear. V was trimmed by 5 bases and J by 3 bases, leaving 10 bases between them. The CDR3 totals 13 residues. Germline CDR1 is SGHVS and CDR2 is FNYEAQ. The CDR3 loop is CASSASLDTEAFF. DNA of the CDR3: TGTGCCAGCAGCGCCTCGCTGGACACTGAAGCTTTCTTT. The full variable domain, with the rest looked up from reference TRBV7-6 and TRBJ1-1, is GAGVSQSPRYKVTKRGQDVALRCDPISGHVSLYWYRQALGQGPEFLTYFNYEAQQDKSGLPNDRFSAERPEGSISTLTIQRTEQRDSAMYRCASSASLDTEAFFGQGTRLTVV.

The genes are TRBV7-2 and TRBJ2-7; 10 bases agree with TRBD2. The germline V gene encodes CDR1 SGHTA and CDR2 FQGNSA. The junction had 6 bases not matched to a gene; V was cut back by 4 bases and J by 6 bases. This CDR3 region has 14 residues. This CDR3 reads CASSSGLADFEQYF. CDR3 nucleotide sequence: TGTGCCAGCAGCTCCGGACTAGCGGATTTCGAGCAGTACTTC.

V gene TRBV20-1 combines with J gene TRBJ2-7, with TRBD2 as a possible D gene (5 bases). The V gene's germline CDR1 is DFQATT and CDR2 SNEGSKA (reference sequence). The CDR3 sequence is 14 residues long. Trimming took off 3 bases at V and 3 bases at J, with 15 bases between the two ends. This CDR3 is CSASSLGAHYEQYF. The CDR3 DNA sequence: TGCAGTGCTAGTTCGTTGGGAGCCCACTACGAGCAGTACTTC.

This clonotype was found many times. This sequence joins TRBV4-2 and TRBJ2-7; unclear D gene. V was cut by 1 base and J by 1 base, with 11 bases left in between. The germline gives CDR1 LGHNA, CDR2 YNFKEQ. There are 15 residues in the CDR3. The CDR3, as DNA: TGTGCCAGCAGCCAAGGGCAGGAATTTTCCTACGAGCAGTACTTC. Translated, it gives CASSQGQEFSYEQYF.

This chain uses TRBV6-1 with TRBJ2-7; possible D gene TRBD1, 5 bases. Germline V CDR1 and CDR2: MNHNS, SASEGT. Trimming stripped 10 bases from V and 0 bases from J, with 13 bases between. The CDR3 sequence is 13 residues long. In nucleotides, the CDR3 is TGTGCCATCCAAAAGACAGCCTCCTACGAGCAGTACTTC. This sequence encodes CAIQKTASYEQYF.

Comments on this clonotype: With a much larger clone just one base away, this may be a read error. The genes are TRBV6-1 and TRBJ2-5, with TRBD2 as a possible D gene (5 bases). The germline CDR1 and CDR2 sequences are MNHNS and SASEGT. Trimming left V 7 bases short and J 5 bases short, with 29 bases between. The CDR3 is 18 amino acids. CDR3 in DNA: TGTGCCAGCAATGGGCCAATCAGCGCGGGTGTTCACTGGGAGACCCAGTACTTC. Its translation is CASNGPISAGVHWETQYF.

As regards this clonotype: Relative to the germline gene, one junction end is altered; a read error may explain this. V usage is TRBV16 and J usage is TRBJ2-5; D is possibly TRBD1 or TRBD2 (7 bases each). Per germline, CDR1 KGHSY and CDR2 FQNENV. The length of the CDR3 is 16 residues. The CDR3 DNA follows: TGTGCCGGCAGCCCCGGGACAGCGGGGCACCAAGAGACCCAGAACTTC. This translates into CAGSPGTAGHQETQNF. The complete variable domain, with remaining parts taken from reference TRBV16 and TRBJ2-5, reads GEEVAQTPKHLVRGEGQKAKLYCAPIKGHSYVFWYQQVLKNEFKFLISFQNENVFDETGMPKERFSAKCLPNSPCSLEIQATKLEDSAVYFCAGSPGTAGHQETQNFGPGTRLLVL.

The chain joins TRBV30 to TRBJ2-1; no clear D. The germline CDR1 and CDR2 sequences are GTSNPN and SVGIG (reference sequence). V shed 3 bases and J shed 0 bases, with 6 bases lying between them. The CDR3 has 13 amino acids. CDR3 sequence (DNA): TGTGCCTGGAGCTACTTCTCCTACAATGAGCAGTTCTTC. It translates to CAWSYFSYNEQFF.

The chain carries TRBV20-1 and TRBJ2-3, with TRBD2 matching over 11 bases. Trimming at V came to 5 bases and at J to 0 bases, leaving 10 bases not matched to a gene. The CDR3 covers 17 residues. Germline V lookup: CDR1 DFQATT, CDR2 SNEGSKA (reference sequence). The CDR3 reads CSAGSKVAGGSTDTQYF. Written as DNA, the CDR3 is TGCAGTGCTGGGTCAAAGGTAGCGGGAGGGAGCACAGATACGCAGTATTTT.

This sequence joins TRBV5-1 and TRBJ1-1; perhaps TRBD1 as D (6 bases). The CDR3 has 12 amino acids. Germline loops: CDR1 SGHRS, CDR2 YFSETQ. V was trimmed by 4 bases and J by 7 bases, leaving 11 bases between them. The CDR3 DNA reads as TGCGCCAGCAGCCAACAGGGAGTTGAAGCTTTCTTT. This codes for CASSQQGVEAFF.

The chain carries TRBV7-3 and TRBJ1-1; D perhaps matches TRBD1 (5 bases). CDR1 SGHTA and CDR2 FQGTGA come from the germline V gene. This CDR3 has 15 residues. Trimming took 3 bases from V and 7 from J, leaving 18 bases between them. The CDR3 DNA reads TGTGCCAGCAGCTTCCTACAGGTGGCGTCTGTTGAAGCTTTCTTT. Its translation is CASSFLQVASVEAFF. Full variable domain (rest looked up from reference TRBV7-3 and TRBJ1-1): GAGVSQTPSNKVTEKGKYVELRCDPISGHTALYWYRQSLGQGPEFLIYFQGTGAADDSGLPNDRFFAVRPEGSVSTLKIQRTERGDSAVYLCASSFLQVASVEAFFGQGTRLTVV.

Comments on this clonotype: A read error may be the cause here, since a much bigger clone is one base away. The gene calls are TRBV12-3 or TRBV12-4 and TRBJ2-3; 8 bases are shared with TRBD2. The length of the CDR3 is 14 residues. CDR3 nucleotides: TGTGCCAGCAGCCTAACTAGCGGCCCAGATGCGCAGTATTTT. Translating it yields CASSLTSGPDAQYF.

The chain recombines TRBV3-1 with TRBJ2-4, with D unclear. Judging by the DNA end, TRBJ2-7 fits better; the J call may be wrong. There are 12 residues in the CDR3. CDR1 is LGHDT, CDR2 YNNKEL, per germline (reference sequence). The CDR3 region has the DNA TGTGCCAGCAGCCAGGGTAATGGCGAGCAGTACTTC. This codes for CASSQGNGEQYF.

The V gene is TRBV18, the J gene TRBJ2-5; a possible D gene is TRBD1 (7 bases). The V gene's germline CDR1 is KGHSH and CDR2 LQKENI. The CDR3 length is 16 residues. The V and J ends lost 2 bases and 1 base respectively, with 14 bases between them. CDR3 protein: CASSPMAGGIQETQYF. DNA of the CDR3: TGTGCCAGCTCACCAATGGCAGGGGGGATCCAAGAGACCCAGTACTTC.

CDR3 protein: CSAIPWTSGSYEQYF. The CDR3 region has the DNA TGCAGTGCTATCCCTTGGACTAGCGGGAGCTACGAGCAGTACTTC. The chain employs TRBV20-1 and TRBJ2-7; 13 bases agree with TRBD2. This CDR3 region has 15 residues. Trimming took 4 bases from V and 3 from J; bases not matched to a gene: 6. In germline, CDR1 is DFQATT, CDR2 SNEGSKA (reference sequence).

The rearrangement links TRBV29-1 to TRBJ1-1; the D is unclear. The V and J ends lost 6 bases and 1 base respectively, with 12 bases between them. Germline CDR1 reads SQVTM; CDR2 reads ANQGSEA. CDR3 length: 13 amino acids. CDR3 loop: CSVSFNKNTEAFF. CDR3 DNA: TGCAGCGTCTCCTTTAATAAGAACACTGAAGCTTTCTTT.

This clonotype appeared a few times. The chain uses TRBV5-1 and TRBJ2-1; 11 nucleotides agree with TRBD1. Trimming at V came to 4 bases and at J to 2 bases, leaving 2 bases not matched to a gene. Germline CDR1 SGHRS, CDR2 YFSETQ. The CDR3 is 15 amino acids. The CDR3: CASSRTGGPYNEQFF. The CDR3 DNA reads TGCGCCAGCAGCAGGACAGGGGGCCCCTACAATGAGCAGTTCTTC.

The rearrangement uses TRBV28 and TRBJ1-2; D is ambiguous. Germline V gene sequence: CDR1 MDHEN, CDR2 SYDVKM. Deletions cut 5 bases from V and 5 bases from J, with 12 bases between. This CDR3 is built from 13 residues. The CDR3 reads CASSQTRTYGYTF. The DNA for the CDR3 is TGTGCCAGCAGTCAGACAAGAACTTATGGCTACACCTTC.

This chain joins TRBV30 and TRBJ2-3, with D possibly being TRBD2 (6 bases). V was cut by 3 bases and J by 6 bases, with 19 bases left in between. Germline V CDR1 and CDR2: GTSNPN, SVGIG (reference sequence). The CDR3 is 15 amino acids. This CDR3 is CAWRSLGGAVDTQYF. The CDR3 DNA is TGTGCCTGGAGATCGCTAGGAGGGGCCGTCGATACGCAGTATTTT.

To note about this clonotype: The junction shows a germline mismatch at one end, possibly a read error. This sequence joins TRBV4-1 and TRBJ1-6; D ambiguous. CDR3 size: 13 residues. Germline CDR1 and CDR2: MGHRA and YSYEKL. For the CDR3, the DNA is TGCGCCAGCAGCCAAGACCCCAATTTCCCCCTCCACTTC. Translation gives CASSQDPNFPLHF.

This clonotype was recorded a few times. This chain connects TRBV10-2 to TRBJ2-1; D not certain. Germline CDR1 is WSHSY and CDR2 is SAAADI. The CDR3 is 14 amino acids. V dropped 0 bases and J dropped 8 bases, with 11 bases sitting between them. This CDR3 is CASSESEGSHEQFF. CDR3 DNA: TGCGCCAGCAGTGAGTCAGAAGGGTCCCATGAGCAGTTCTTC.

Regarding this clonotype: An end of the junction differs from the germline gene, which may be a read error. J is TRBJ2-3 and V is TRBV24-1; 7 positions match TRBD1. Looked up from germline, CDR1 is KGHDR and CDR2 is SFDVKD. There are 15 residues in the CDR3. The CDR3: CAASDPGQATDTQYF. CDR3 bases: TGTGCCGCCAGTGATCCCGGACAGGCGACAGATACGCAGTATTTT.

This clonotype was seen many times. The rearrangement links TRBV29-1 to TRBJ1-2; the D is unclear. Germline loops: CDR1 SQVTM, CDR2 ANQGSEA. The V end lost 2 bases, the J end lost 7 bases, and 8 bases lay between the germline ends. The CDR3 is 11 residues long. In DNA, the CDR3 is TGCAGCGTTGAAACCGGTGGTGGCTACACCTTC. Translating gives CSVETGGGYTF.

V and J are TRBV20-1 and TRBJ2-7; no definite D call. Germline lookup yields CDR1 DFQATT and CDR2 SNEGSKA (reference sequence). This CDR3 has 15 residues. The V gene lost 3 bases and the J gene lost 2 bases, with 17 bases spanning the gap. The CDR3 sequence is CSASGNPRDTYEQYF. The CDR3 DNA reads TGCAGTGCTAGTGGGAACCCCCGAGATACCTACGAGCAGTACTTC.

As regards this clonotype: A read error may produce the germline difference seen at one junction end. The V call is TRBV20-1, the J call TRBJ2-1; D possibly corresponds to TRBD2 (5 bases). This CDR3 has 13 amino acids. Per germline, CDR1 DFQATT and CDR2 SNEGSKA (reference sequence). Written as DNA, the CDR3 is TGCAGTACTAGAGGTCGACTAACGTATGAGCAGTTCTTC. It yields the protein CSTRGRLTYEQFF.